This TCR beta chain was found in a study of long-term antiretroviral therapy in people with HIV. Losses at the gene ends were 5 bases for V and 8 bases for J; bases not matched to a gene: 12. Germline-derived CDR1 and CDR2 are SGHNT and YYREEE (reference sequence). The length of the CDR3 is 15 residues. As concerns this clone: At the DNA level, this CDR3 is encoded by other sequences in the same sample as well.

The assay, immunoSEQ v3.0, was run at survey level. Libraries were prepared by immunoSEQ multiplex PCR; TCRdb keeps only in-frame clonotypes and omits some of them. Here the sample spans about 40,000 clones, 85% to 90% being singletons. The starting material was unsorted PBMCs, obtained 3.1 years after starting antiretroviral therapy. This rearrangement joins TRBV5-4 to TRBJ1-2; TRBD1 agrees at 10 bases. The TCR comes from a woman aged 45 to 65 with HIV. CDR3 amino acids: CASSSKEGTGDGYTF. CDR3 sequence (DNA): TGTGCCAGCAGTTCAAAGGAAGGGACAGGGGACGGCTACACCTTC.